Each of the 12 T cell receptor beta chains below was sequenced from the same sample in a study of T-cell reconstitution after alpha-beta-depleted transplantation in children. Researchers prepared the TCRbeta library using unique molecular identifiers, the study reports. TCRdb fed the PCR reads into MiXCR, producing one record per CDR3 protein. The data show hundreds of thousands of distinct CDR3 sequences, over 9.5% seen once. Here the sequenced sample was PBMCs from the stem cell graft donor, taken from the stem cell graft. These receptors were taken from a human donor who donated a stem cell graft to a child with acute myeloid leukemia.

This clonotype was counted at least ten times. The chain uses TRBV6-2 or TRBV6-3 and TRBJ2-3; the match to TRBD1 covers 7 bases. In germline, CDR1 is MNHEY, CDR2 SVGEGT. This CDR3 is 17 amino acids long. The ends lost 8 bases at V and 7 bases at J; junction bases unmatched: 21. The CDR3 protein is CASGFRIPRQGFNTQYF. CDR3 sequence (DNA): TGTGCCAGCGGCTTCAGAATCCCACGACAGGGTTTCAATACGCAGTATTTT.

The rearrangement uses TRBV12-3 or TRBV12-4 and TRBJ1-4; D unclear. Trimming left V 7 bases short and J 2 bases short, with 11 bases between. The CDR3 extends over 14 amino acids. The CDR3 here is CASMAGITNEKLFF. The CDR3, as DNA: TGTGCCAGCATGGCGGGCATCACTAATGAAAAACTGTTTTTT.

This clonotype was observed many times. This chain links TRBV20-1 with TRBJ2-5; maybe TRBD2 (5 bases). Germline assignment: CDR1 DFQATT and CDR2 SNEGSKA (reference sequence). V was pared by 6 bases and J by 5 bases, with 10 bases between. There are 11 residues in the CDR3. This CDR3 is CSAKRTETQYF. The CDR3 bases are TGCAGTGCCAAAAGGACTGAGACCCAGTACTTC.

V usage is TRBV4-3 and J usage is TRBJ2-1, with a tentative D call TRBD2 (5 bases). Trimming shortened V by 1 base and J by 0 bases, and 16 bases separated the two germline ends. CDR3 length: 18 amino acids. CDR1 and CDR2 (germline): LGHNA, YSLEER. This CDR3 is CASSQGPSGGVSYNEQFF. The CDR3 DNA reads as TGCGCCAGCAGCCAAGGGCCTTCTGGAGGCGTCTCCTACAATGAGCAGTTCTTC.

The CDR3 loop is CATSERVDRVGNEQFF. For the CDR3, the DNA is TGTGCCACCAGCGAACGAGTAGACAGGGTGGGCAATGAGCAGTTCTTC. This rearrangement joins TRBV15 to TRBJ2-1; 7 bases match TRBD1. Trimming took 5 bases from V and 6 from J; bases not matched to a gene: 13. The CDR3 spans 16 residues. Germline lookup yields CDR1 LNHNV and CDR2 YYDKDF (reference sequence).

The chain has TRBV20-1 and TRBJ2-1; D gene uncertain. Per the germline V gene, CDR1 is DFQATT and CDR2 is SNEGSKA (reference sequence). The CDR3 extends over 12 amino acids. With 2 bases removed from V and 6 bases from J, the gap between germline ends came to 8 bases. The CDR3 is CSARPPPNEQFF. DNA of the CDR3: TGCAGTGCTAGACCCCCCCCCAATGAGCAGTTCTTC.

The V and J genes are TRBV7-2 and TRBJ2-5, with TRBD2 matching 14 bases. CDR1 is SGHTA, CDR2 FQGNSA, per germline. The CDR3 consists of 16 residues. Trimming at V came to 2 bases and at J to 5 bases, leaving 4 bases not matched to a gene. CDR3 nucleotides: TGTGCCAGCAGCTTACGACTAGCGGGAGGGAAGGAGACCCAGTACTTC. Protein sequence: CASSLRLAGGKETQYF.

This clonotype was seen repeatedly, ten times or more. This sequence joins TRBV4-3 and TRBJ2-2; D remains unclear. The CDR3 is 13 amino acids. Germline assignment: CDR1 LGHNA and CDR2 YSLEER. V dropped 0 bases and J dropped 4 bases, with 3 bases sitting between them. CDR3 bases: TGCGCCAGCAGCCAAGATTCCACCGGGGAGCTGTTTTTT. Translated, it gives CASSQDSTGELFF.

This clonotype is a singleton in its sample. In DNA form, the CDR3 reads TGCAGTGCTAGAGATCCTGCGGGGTCAACTAGCACAGATACGCAGTATTTT. It translates to CSARDPAGSTSTDTQYF. The chain is built from TRBV20-1 and TRBJ2-3, with D tentatively TRBD2 (6 bases). The CDR3 has 17 residues. V dropped 0 bases and J dropped 0 bases, with 16 bases sitting between them. Germline CDR1 reads DFQATT; CDR2 reads SNEGSKA (reference sequence).

As regards this clonotype: Possible read error: a much larger clone is one base away. The J gene is TRBJ2-4, the V gene TRBV5-1, with D hard to call. Germline CDR1 SGHRS, CDR2 YFSETQ. CDR3 length: 14 amino acids. The CDR3 nucleotides read TGCGCCAGCAGCTTGGTTTCGGCCAAAAACAGTCAGTACTTC. It codes for CASSLVSAKNSQYF.

This clonotype came up a few times. The genes are TRBV12-3 or TRBV12-4 and TRBJ2-5; 10 nucleotides match TRBD1. This CDR3 contains 18 residues. Losses at the gene ends were 5 bases for V and 5 bases for J; bases not matched to a gene: 17. The CDR3 bases are TGTGCCAGCAGTGGCTCCGGGACAGGGGTCTTCGGTAGTGAGACCCAGTACTTC. Translated, it gives CASSGSGTGVFGSETQYF.

This clonotype came up many times. J is TRBJ2-1 and V is TRBV5-1; the D gene is possibly TRBD2 (5 bases). Germline loops: CDR1 SGHRS, CDR2 YFSETQ. The CDR3 contains 15 residues. V lost 0 bases, J lost 8 bases, and 15 bases lay in between. This chain's CDR3 is CASSLALASRDEQFF. CDR3 in DNA: TGCGCCAGCAGCTTGGCCCTGGCTAGCCGGGATGAGCAGTTCTTC. Full variable domain (rest looked up from reference TRBV5-1 and TRBJ2-1): KAGVTQTPRYLIKTRGQQVTLSCSPISGHRSVSWYQQTPGQGLQFLFEYFSETQRNKGNFPGRFSGRQFSNSRSEMNVSTLELGDSALYLCASSLALASRDEQFFGPGTRLTVL.